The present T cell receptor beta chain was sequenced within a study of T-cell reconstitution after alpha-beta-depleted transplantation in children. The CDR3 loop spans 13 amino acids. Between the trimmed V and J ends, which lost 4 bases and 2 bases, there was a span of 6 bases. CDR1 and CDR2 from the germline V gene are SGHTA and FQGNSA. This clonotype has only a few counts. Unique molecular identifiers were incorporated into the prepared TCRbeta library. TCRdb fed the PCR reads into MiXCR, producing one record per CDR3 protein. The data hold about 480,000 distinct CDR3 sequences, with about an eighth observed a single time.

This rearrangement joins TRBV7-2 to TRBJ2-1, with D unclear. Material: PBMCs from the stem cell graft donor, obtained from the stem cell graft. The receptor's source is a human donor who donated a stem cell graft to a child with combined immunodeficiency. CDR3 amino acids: CASSSSPYNEQFF. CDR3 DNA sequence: TGTGCCAGCAGCTCCTCCCCCTACAATGAGCAGTTCTTC.